Listed below are T cell receptor beta chains from one sample, sequenced in a study of early T cells in non-severe SARS-CoV-2 infection. TCRdb called the 5' RACE reads again in MiXCR, with one record for every CDR3 protein. The sample consists of roughly 70,000 distinct CDR3 sequences, approximately 13% of them appearing once. Sequencing input: whole blood. These receptors were taken from an adult who was a healthcare worker with PCR-confirmed SARS-CoV-2 infection or an uninfected control (not recorded which). CDR3s include the opening cysteine and the closing phenylalanine or tryptophan. D genes are given only for firm matches. The size entry is marked missing in some rows and otherwise reads once, few, many or a size class.

size	V	J	D	CDR3	DNA
few	TRBV3-1	TRBJ2-7	TRBD1	CASSQPRTGAYEQYF	TGTGCCAGCAGCCAACCGAGGACAGGCGCCTACGAGCAGTACTTC
few	TRBV10-3	TRBJ2-6	TRBD1	CASRTGDIPSAGGANVLTF	TGTGCCTCCCGGACAGGGGACATACCCTCGGCAGGTGGGGCCAACGTCCTGACTTTC
-	TRBV28	TRBJ1-2	-	CASSSVSRAVGYTF	TGTGCCAGCAGCTCCGTGTCGCGAGCTGTCGGCTACACCTTC
few	TRBV6-4	TRBJ2-2	TRBD2	CASSDSREGTGELFF	TGTGCCAGCAGTGACTCGCGGGAGGGCACCGGGGAGCTGTTTTTT
many	TRBV10-3	TRBJ2-3	-	CAISGLRDTQYF	TGTGCCATCAGTGGTTTACGAGATACGCAGTATTTT
once	TRBV29-1	TRBJ1-3	-	CSVEDYPGNTIYF	TGCAGCGTTGAAGACTATCCTGGAAACACCATATATTTT
many	TRBV5-1	TRBJ2-7	TRBD2	CASSAYKGLAGRSYEQYF	TGCGCCAGCAGCGCATATAAGGGACTAGCGGGCCGGTCCTACGAGCAGTACTTC
many	TRBV18	TRBJ2-1	-	CASSPPSSRNEQFF	TGTGCCAGCTCACCACCTTCGAGTCGTAATGAGCAGTTCTTC
once	TRBV6-5	TRBJ2-5	-	CASSQLQGRGETKYF	TGTGCCAGCAGTCAACTACAGGGGAGGGGTGAGACCAAGTACTTC
many	TRBV28	TRBJ2-4	TRBD2	CASSDGLAGPKNIQYF	TGTGCCAGCAGTGACGGACTAGCGGGACCCAAAAACATTCAGTACTTC
-	TRBV19	TRBJ1-4	-	CASSIRRGSSTNEKLFF	TGTGCCAGTAGTATCCGACGCGGCAGTTCAACTAATGAAAAACTGTTTTTT
-	TRBV9	TRBJ2-1	-	CASSVAGEGIYNEQFF	TGTGCCAGCAGCGTAGCAGGGGAGGGGATATACAATGAGCAGTTCTTC
many	TRBV7-2	TRBJ2-7	-	CASSVGRGGSYEQYF	TGTGCCAGCAGCGTTGGTAGGGGCGGCTCCTACGAGCAGTACTTC
-	TRBV2	TRBJ1-2	-	CASKATPVRANYGYTF	TGTGCCAGCAAGGCGACACCTGTTCGAGCTAACTATGGCTACACCTTC
-	TRBV11-2	TRBJ1-2	TRBD1	CASSSGQGHQFYYTF	TGTGCCAGCAGCTCGGGACAGGGCCACCAATTTTACTACACCTTC
few	TRBV7-8	TRBJ1-1	-	CASSLVSGLTNTEAFF	TGTGCCAGCAGCTTAGTGAGTGGACTAACGAACACTGAAGCTTTCTTT
-	TRBV4-2	TRBJ2-6	-	CASSQERGANVLTF	TGTGCCAGCAGCCAAGAGCGGGGGGCCAACGTCCTGACTTTC
-	TRBV28	TRBJ1-2	TRBD1	CASSLPGTGSYGYTF	TGTGCCAGCAGCCTCCCCGGGACAGGGAGCTATGGCTACACCTTC
-	TRBV20-1	TRBJ2-5	TRBD1	CSARGGQGKETQYF	TGCAGTGCGCGGGGTGGACAGGGAAAAGAGACCCAGTACTTC
many	TRBV12-3/TRBV12-4	TRBJ2-7	-	CASSRQSGSYEQYF	TGTGCCAGCAGCCGACAGTCCGGCTCCTACGAGCAGTACTTC
many	TRBV19	TRBJ2-7	-	CASSIRAPDEQYF	TGTGCCAGTAGTATCCGGGCCCCGGACGAGCAGTACTTC
-	TRBV12-3/TRBV12-4	TRBJ1-5	-	CASSLEIPGSPQHF	TGTGCCAGCAGTTTAGAGATACCCGGTAGTCCCCAGCATTTT
many	TRBV2	TRBJ1-2	TRBD1	CASSRERDAGDRGYGYTF	TGTGCCAGCAGCCGTGAGCGGGACGCCGGGGACAGAGGCTATGGCTACACCTTC
-	TRBV5-4	TRBJ1-2	-	CASRPAPDRKHGYTF	TGTGCCAGCAGACCCGCGCCTGACAGAAAGCATGGCTACACCTTC
-	TRBV12-3/TRBV12-4	TRBJ1-1	TRBD1	CASSLGQGFSEAFF	TGTGCCAGCAGTTTGGGACAGGGTTTCAGTGAAGCTTTCTTT
few	TRBV6-5	TRBJ1-5	-	CASSEGPNQPQHF	TGTGCCAGCAGCGAGGGACCCAATCAGCCCCAGCATTTT
-	TRBV12-2	TRBJ1-5	-	CASRLLGRQPQHF	TGTGCAAGTCGCCTACTGGGACGTCAGCCCCAGCATTTT
few	TRBV2	TRBJ2-5	TRBD1	CASSDPRGFQETQYF	TGTGCCAGCAGTGACCCCAGGGGGTTTCAAGAGACCCAGTACTTC
-	TRBV29-1	TRBJ2-7	TRBD2	CSVGLGGEQYF	TGCAGCGTGGGACTAGGGGGAGAGCAGTACTTC
many	TRBV20-1	TRBJ1-6	-	CSASSGFESLHF	TGCAGTGCTAGTTCTGGGTTTGAGTCCCTCCACTTT
many	TRBV2	TRBJ2-3	-	CASSFSTPGTDTQYF	TGTGCCAGCAGTTTCAGTACCCCCGGCACAGATACGCAGTATTTT
few	TRBV6-2/TRBV6-3	TRBJ2-1	-	CASRRRGLTMRQFF	TGTGCCAGCAGAAGGCGGGGTCTTACAATGAGGCAGTTCTTC
few	TRBV7-2	TRBJ1-4	-	CASRGPGAVLGEKLFF	TGTGCCAGCAGGGGGCCCGGGGCGGTTTTGGGTGAAAAACTGTTTTTT
many	TRBV4-1	TRBJ2-7	TRBD2	CASSLSSPASGSYEQYF	TGCGCCAGCAGCCTTTCTTCGCCGGCTAGCGGGAGTTACGAGCAGTACTTC
many	TRBV28	TRBJ2-3	-	CASRGFRDTQYF	TGTGCCAGCAGGGGTTTTCGAGATACGCAGTATTTT
many	TRBV29-1	TRBJ1-3	-	CSVGASSGNTIYF	TGCAGCGTGGGGGCCAGCTCTGGAAACACCATATATTTT
many	TRBV27	TRBJ2-1	-	CASSSRADYNEQFF	TGTGCCAGCAGTTCGAGGGCGGACTACAATGAGCAGTTCTTC
few	TRBV28	TRBJ1-6	-	CASSFGLGGSSYNSPLHF	TGTGCCAGCAGTTTCGGCCTGGGGGGGAGCTCCTATAATTCACCCCTCCACTTT
-	TRBV5-4	TRBJ2-2	-	CATDQVGPTGELFF	TGTGCCACCGACCAGGTGGGGCCCACCGGGGAGCTGTTTTTT
few	TRBV24-1	TRBJ2-3	-	CATSDFGTPLQYF	TGTGCCACCAGTGATTTTGGGACACCTCTGCAGTATTTT
few	TRBV28	TRBJ2-6	-	CASSITSGANVLTF	TGTGCCAGCAGTATAACCTCTGGGGCCAACGTCCTGACTTTC
many	TRBV3-1	TRBJ2-7	TRBD2	CASTRGDEQYF	TGTGCCAGTACACGGGGGGACGAGCAGTACTTC
-	TRBV5-1	TRBJ2-3	TRBD2	CASSPGLAATDTQYF	TGCGCCAGCAGCCCTGGACTAGCGGCAACAGATACGCAGTATTTT
few	TRBV18	TRBJ2-1	-	CASSPLGSGLYNEQFF	TGTGCCAGCTCACCCCTCGGTAGCGGCCTCTACAATGAGCAGTTCTTC
many	TRBV7-2	TRBJ1-5	TRBD1	CASSLYRGAGQPQHF	TGTGCCAGCAGCTTATACAGGGGGGCCGGTCAGCCCCAGCATTTT
-	TRBV3-1	TRBJ2-7	-	CASSQVFGTLEQYF	TGTGCCAGCAGCCAAGTTTTTGGGACCTTGGAGCAGTACTTC
few	TRBV25-1	TRBJ1-2	TRBD1	CASSSPATGDYGYTF	TGTGCCAGCAGCTCCCCCGCGACAGGGGACTATGGCTACACCTTC
few	TRBV29-1	TRBJ1-2	TRBD1	CSVVSGTALGYTF	TGCAGCGTGGTTTCCGGGACAGCCCTGGGCTACACCTTC
few	TRBV14	TRBJ2-1	-	CASSPARGFNEQFF	TGTGCCAGCAGCCCGGCTCGGGGTTTCAATGAGCAGTTCTTC
few	TRBV18	TRBJ1-6	-	CASSPRQGDNSPLHF	TGTGCCAGCTCACCACGGCAGGGAGATAATTCACCCCTCCACTTT
-	TRBV20-1	TRBJ1-5	-	CSALLGAASNQPQHF	TGCAGTGCTCTCCTTGGAGCAGCTAGCAATCAGCCCCAGCATTTT
many	TRBV27	TRBJ1-2	TRBD1	CASRRDRGLYGYTF	TGTGCCAGCAGGAGGGACAGGGGTCTCTACGGCTACACCTTC
few	TRBV10-1	TRBJ1-4	-	CASSGGVGEKLFF	TGCGCCAGCAGTGGAGGTGTCGGGGAAAAACTGTTTTTT
-	TRBV28	TRBJ2-5	-	CASSVLLGGQETQYF	TGTGCCAGCAGTGTCCTCTTAGGGGGGCAAGAGACCCAGTACTTC